Below, 25 T cell receptor beta chains from the same sample are listed, as sequenced in a study of technical replicates of blood from a handful of donors. The data were produced by immunoSEQ multiplex PCR, yet TCRdb's version contains in-frame clones alone and is incomplete. The table records around 58,000 clones, around nine tenths of them present only once. The sequenced material came from PBMCs. These receptors all stem from a human donor in good health. Some clones in this sample may be carry-over from other donors' samples.

V gene TRBV7-9 combines with J gene TRBJ1-2; no reliable D call. V gave up 1 base and J gave up 8 bases, with 11 bases separating them. The germline V gene encodes CDR1 SEHNR and CDR2 FQNEAQ (reference sequence). This CDR3 comprises 13 residues. CDR3 DNA: TGTGCCAGCAGCTTAGGATCTCGGGGAGGCTACACCTTC. This translates into CASSLGSRGGYTF. The full variable domain, completed using reference TRBV7-9 and TRBJ1-2, is DTGVSQNPRHKITKRGQNVTFRCDPISEHNRLYWYRQTLGQGPEFLTYFQNEAQLEKSRLLSDRFSAERPKGSFSTLEIQRTEQGDSAMYLCASSLGSRGGYTFGSGTRLTVV.

The V gene is TRBV9, the J gene TRBJ2-3; no definite D call. The CDR3 is 12 residues long. V lost 0 bases and J 6 bases, leaving 5 bases between the germline ends. CDR1 is SGDLS, CDR2 YYNGEE, per germline. The CDR3, as DNA: TGTGCCAGCAGCGTAGTTTCGGATACGCAGTATTTT. Protein product: CASSVVSDTQYF.

This chain joins TRBV6-6 and TRBJ2-7, with D maybe TRBD1 (6 bases). CDR1 and CDR2 (germline): MNHNY, SVGAGI (reference sequence). The CDR3 extends over 14 amino acids. V was cut by 5 bases and J by 9 bases, with 20 bases left in between. CDR3 amino acids: CASSDQGTTVGQYF. In DNA form, the CDR3 reads TGTGCCAGCAGTGACCAAGGGACAACGGTTGGGCAGTACTTC.

CDR3 bases: TGCGCCAGCAGTTCCGGGGGGGTCTCCTACGAGCAGTACTTC. Protein: CASSSGGVSYEQYF. V and J are TRBV5-1 and TRBJ2-7; 8 positions agree with TRBD2. The germline gives CDR1 SGHRS, CDR2 YFSETQ. The V segment lost 5 bases and the J segment 0 bases; nucleotides outside the gene matches: 4. The length of the CDR3 is 14 residues.

This chain connects TRBV7-3 to TRBJ2-5; tentatively, D is TRBD2 (6 bases). The CDR3 has 13 amino acids. Between the trimmed V and J ends, which lost 4 bases and 2 bases, there was a span of 8 bases. Germline V lookup: CDR1 SGHTA, CDR2 FQGTGA. CDR3 coding DNA: TGTGCCAGCAGCTCCGGGACTCAAGAGACCCAGTACTTC. It codes for CASSSGTQETQYF. Variable domain in full (rest from reference TRBV7-3 and TRBJ2-5): GAGVSQTPSNKVTEKGKYVELRCDPISGHTALYWYRQSLGQGPEFLIYFQGTGAADDSGLPNDRFFAVRPEGSVSTLKIQRTERGDSAVYLCASSSGTQETQYFGPGTRLLVL.

The CDR3 coding sequence is TGTGCCAGCAGCTTAGGCTTAGCGGGGGTCAACACAGATACGCAGTATTTT. Translated: CASSLGLAGVNTDTQYF. The genes are TRBV7-9 and TRBJ2-3, with 9 bases that match TRBD2. V gave up 1 base and J gave up 2 bases; unmatched junction bases: 7. This CDR3 region has 17 residues. The germline V gene encodes CDR1 SEHNR and CDR2 FQNEAQ (reference sequence).

This sequence joins TRBV6-6 and TRBJ2-7; a possible D gene is TRBD2 (6 bases). Trimming took 0 bases from V and 6 from J, leaving 15 bases between them. Germline-derived CDR1 and CDR2 are MNHNY and SVGAGI (reference sequence). The CDR3 extends over 15 amino acids. CDR3 bases: TGTGCCAGCAGTTACTCCGGGTCTTTGGGGGGCGAGCAGTACTTC. Translating gives CASSYSGSLGGEQYF.

V is TRBV5-1 and J is TRBJ2-3; 9 bases agree with TRBD2. Trimming at V came to 1 base and at J to 4 bases, leaving 7 bases not matched to a gene. In germline, CDR1 is SGHRS, CDR2 YFSETQ. CDR3 length equals 16 residues. CDR3 sequence reads: CASSLSPAGGADTQYF. CDR3 coding DNA: TGCGCCAGCAGCTTGAGCCCCGCGGGAGGGGCAGATACGCAGTATTTT.

The chain has TRBV7-9 and TRBJ2-3; D is possibly TRBD1 (6 bases). CDR1 SEHNR and CDR2 FQNEAQ come from the germline V gene (reference sequence). Trimming stripped 2 bases from V and 0 bases from J, with 12 bases between. The CDR3 is 16 residues long. CDR3 sequence: CASSLQGPTSTDTQYF. The CDR3 nucleotides read TGTGCCAGCAGCTTACAGGGGCCGACTAGCACAGATACGCAGTATTTT.

The CDR3 protein is CASSIMDSGETYEQYF. The CDR3 DNA reads TGTGCCAGTAGTATAATGGATAGCGGTGAGACCTACGAGCAGTACTTC. The chain couples TRBV19 to TRBJ2-7; a possible D gene is TRBD2 (6 bases). The CDR3 sequence is 16 residues long. Germline CDR1 reads LNHDA; CDR2 reads SQIVND (reference sequence). V gave up 2 bases and J gave up 2 bases, with 16 bases separating them.

The chain recombines TRBV2 with TRBJ2-1; perhaps TRBD1 as D (5 bases). The germline CDR1 and CDR2 sequences are SNHLY and FYNNEI. The CDR3 has 11 amino acids. Trimming removed 6 bases from V and 9 bases from J, with 9 bases in between. The CDR3 reads CASSRQTEQFF. CDR3 DNA: TGTGCCAGCAGCCGACAGACTGAGCAGTTCTTC. Full variable domain (outside the CDR3, taken from reference TRBV2 and TRBJ2-1): EPEVTQTPSHQVTQMGQEVILRCVPISNHLYFYWYRQILGQKVEFLVSFYNNEISEKSEIFDDQFSVERPDGSNFTLKIRSTKLEDSAMYFCASSRQTEQFFGPGTRLTVL.

V and J are TRBV5-1 and TRBJ1-1; D not certain. V lost 0 bases, J lost 0 bases, and 21 bases lay in between. The CDR3 is made up of 19 amino acids. Germline loops: CDR1 SGHRS, CDR2 YFSETQ. The CDR3 here is CASSLGVSGPGPMNTEAFF. The CDR3 DNA follows: TGCGCCAGCAGCTTGGGGGTTTCAGGTCCAGGCCCCATGAACACTGAAGCTTTCTTT.

This clone was detected a few times. The chain joins TRBV5-6 to TRBJ1-2, with D unclear. The CDR3 is made up of 14 amino acids. Germline loops: CDR1 SGHDT, CDR2 YYEEEE. V lost 3 bases and J lost 8, with 17 bases in between. In DNA form, the CDR3 reads TGTGCCAGCAGCTCCCCTGGAGCACTTAGGGGCTACACCTTC. This codes for CASSSPGALRGYTF.

The J gene is TRBJ2-1, the V gene TRBV18; 9 bases are a match to TRBD2. There are 16 residues in the CDR3. CDR1 and CDR2 (germline): KGHSH, LQKENI. Losses at the gene ends were 3 bases for V and 9 bases for J; bases not matched to a gene: 12. Here the CDR3 DNA reads TGTGCCAGCTCACCGCCGGGTGGCGGGAGGGCCGGTGAGCAGTTCTTC. The encoded protein is CASSPPGGGRAGEQFF.

This chain connects TRBV19 to TRBJ2-1, with 10 bases aligning to TRBD2. Germline CDR1 LNHDA, CDR2 SQIVND (reference sequence). After removal of 3 bases from V and 7 bases from J, the junction contained 6 bases not matched to a gene. The CDR3 has 15 residues. CDR3 sequence (DNA): TGTGCCAGTAGTATGAGTACTAGCGGGACGAATGAGCAGTTCTTC. This translates into CASSMSTSGTNEQFF. Combining the CDR3 with reference TRBV19 and TRBJ2-1 gives the whole variable domain DGGITQSPKYLFRKEGQNVTLSCEQNLNHDAMYWYRQDPGQGLRLIYYSQIVNDFQKGDIAEGYSVSREKKESFPLTVTSAQKNPTAFYLCASSMSTSGTNEQFFGPGTRLTVL.

The V call is TRBV9, the J call TRBJ2-1, with 10 bases aligning to TRBD2. The CDR3 extends over 15 amino acids. Germline lookup yields CDR1 SGDLS and CDR2 YYNGEE. Trimming at V came to 6 bases and at J to 8 bases, leaving 11 bases not matched to a gene. The CDR3 reads CASTVASGRGYEQFF. The CDR3 nucleotides are TGTGCCAGCACCGTCGCAAGCGGGAGGGGCTATGAGCAGTTCTTC. Full variable domain (outside the CDR3, taken from reference TRBV9 and TRBJ2-1): DSGVTQTPKHLITATGQRVTLRCSPRSGDLSVYWYQQSLDQGLQFLIQYYNGEERAKGNILERFSAQQFPDLHSELNLSSLELGDSALYFCASTVASGRGYEQFFGPGTRLTVL.

In its sample, this clone ranks as medium-sized. The chain is built from TRBV7-9 and TRBJ1-2; 7 nucleotides align to TRBD1. Germline V gene data show CDR1 as SEHNR and CDR2 as FQNEAQ (reference sequence). V shed 4 bases and J 14 bases; nucleotides not matched to a gene: 19. This CDR3 has 15 amino acids. The CDR3 coding sequence is TGTGCCAGCAGCTCAAGGACAGGACTCTTTCACGTTCGGACCTTC. It encodes CASSSRTGLFHVRTF.

The CDR3 DNA reads TGCGCCAGCAGCTCGGCAGGGGCGTACGCTGAAGCTTTCTTT. It encodes CASSSAGAYAEAFF. The V and J genes are TRBV5-1 and TRBJ1-1; D possibly corresponds to TRBD1 (6 bases). V dropped 3 bases and J dropped 6 bases, with 15 bases sitting between them. Germline assignment: CDR1 SGHRS and CDR2 YFSETQ. CDR3 length: 14 amino acids.

The rearrangement uses TRBV10-3 and TRBJ1-2; 8 nucleotides align to TRBD1. CDR1 and CDR2 (germline): ENHRY, SYGVKD. Trimming took 2 bases from V and 0 from J; bases not matched to a gene: 2. This CDR3 region has 15 residues. CDR3 bases: TGTGCCATCAGTGAGCGGACAGGGCCTAACTATGGCTACACCTTC. Translated: CAISERTGPNYGYTF.

The rearrangement links TRBV11-3 to TRBJ2-7, with TRBD1 identical over 10 bases. The CDR3 totals 15 residues. With 0 bases clipped from V and 3 bases from J, the junction kept 2 bases outside the gene matches. CDR1 is SGHNT and CDR2 is YENEEA in the germline V gene. The CDR3 bases are TGTGCCAGCAGCTTAGATGGACAGGGGGGCTACGAGCAGTACTTC. Translation: CASSLDGQGGYEQYF.

The chain joins TRBV6-1 to TRBJ1-1; 8 nucleotides agree with TRBD1. The germline gives CDR1 MNHNS, CDR2 SASEGT. Trimming at V came to 6 bases and at J to 10 bases, leaving 10 bases not matched to a gene. The CDR3 spans 13 residues. For the CDR3, the DNA is TGTGCCAGCAGGGCTCAGGGGGCATTGGGAGCTTTCTTT. Translating it yields CASRAQGALGAFF.

This clone was counted only a few times. The chain uses TRBV5-4 and TRBJ1-6; TRBD1 matches 9 bases. The germline V gene has CDR1 SGHNT and CDR2 YYREEE (reference sequence). J lost 15 bases, V lost 4 bases, and 14 bases had no gene match. The CDR3 contains 15 residues. The chain's CDR3 is CASSRDDRDRAHLHF. CDR3 sequence (DNA): TGTGCCAGCAGCCGAGACGACCGGGACAGGGCTCACCTCCACTTT.

DNA for the CDR3: TGTGCCAGCAGTGAGGTGCGGTCGGCTGATGGCTACACCTTC. The encoded protein is CASSEVRSADGYTF. The chain is built from TRBV25-1 and TRBJ1-2; D is undetermined. Trimming shortened V by 3 bases and J by 6 bases, and 14 bases separated the two germline ends. This CDR3 contains 14 residues. Germline V gene lookup returns CDR1 MGHDK and CDR2 SYGVNS.

This chain links TRBV11-2 with TRBJ2-7; the D gene is possibly TRBD2 (6 bases). V was pared by 6 bases and J by 2 bases, with 14 bases between. CDR3 length equals 14 residues. Germline CDR1 is SGHAT and CDR2 is FQNNGV. Here the CDR3 DNA reads TGTGCCAGCAGTTCTACTCGGGAGACCTACGAGCAGTACTTC. It encodes CASSSTRETYEQYF.

The chain is built from TRBV15 and TRBJ2-7, with 7 positions matching TRBD2. CDR3 length: 16 amino acids. After removal of 5 bases from V and 1 base from J, the junction contained 11 bases not matched to a gene. CDR1 and CDR2 from the germline V gene are LNHNV and YYDKDF (reference sequence). For the CDR3, the DNA is TGTGCCACCAGCCGGGAAGCGGGGCGCAAATCCTACGAGCAGTACTTC. This codes for CATSREAGRKSYEQYF.